Below, one T cell receptor beta chain is given with its context. What it recognizes is unknown. One end of the junction varies from germline; a read error may be responsible. Other DNA sequences within the sample encode an identical CDR3. PCR amplification relied on 60 Vbeta primers (plus 13 Jbeta primers). Assay used: immunoSEQ multiplex PCR; TCRdb lists only in-frame clones, some missing. Here the sample spans roughly 110,000 clones, roughly 70% being singletons. This specimen belongs to a study of cytomegalovirus exposure and HLA in healthy donors. Study results and limitations: Productive rates of about 90% or about 30% were seen for most TCR beta V segments in an earlier analysis. Further analysis, carried out later, found HLA-associated TCR beta chains more clonally expanded than equally common other chains.

Germline assignment: CDR1 MNHEY and CDR2 SVGAGI. The CDR3 totals 14 residues. This clonotype was obtained from a young man in good health and CMV-seropositive. Sequencing input: PBMCs. The chain employs TRBV6-5 and TRBJ1-1; D is unclear. The CDR3 spells CASSAKALNTEAFF. CDR3 DNA sequence: TGTGCCAGCAGCGCTAAAGCGCTGAATACTGAAGCTTTCTTT.